These T cell receptor beta chains were read from a single sample in a study of T cells in Graves' hyperthyroidism and ophthalmopathy. In TCRdb, the multiplex PCR reads were re-called with MiXCR into one record per CDR3 protein. Counted here are about 640,000 distinct CDR3 sequences, less than 25% occurring once; the ten biggest clones make up around a third. The material sequenced was blood. These receptor sequences come from a man aged 25-45 years with Graves' ophthalmopathy. CDR3s include the opening cysteine and the closing phenylalanine or tryptophan. A D gene is named only where the DNA matches it firmly. Expanded clones are given a class, and other clones once, few, many or no size at all.

D: TRBD2
size: -
J: TRBJ2-2
V: TRBV10-3
DNA: TGTGCCTCTTTAGCGGGGGGCCCCAACGGGGAGCTGTTTTTT
CDR3: CASLAGGPNGELFF

D: -
size: few
J: TRBJ1-1
V: TRBV11-1
DNA: TGTGCCAGCAGCTTAAATGATGCGGGGGCTATTGAAGCTTTCTTT
CDR3: CASSLNDAGAIEAFF

D: -
size: -
J: TRBJ1-3
V: TRBV28
DNA: TGTGCCGGCAGTTTTGGAGGCTCTGGAAACACCATATATTTT
CDR3: CAGSFGGSGNTIYF

D: -
size: -
J: TRBJ2-3
V: TRBV12-3/TRBV12-4
DNA: TGTGCCAGCAGTTCCTTGCCGGCAGGGCCCCGCACAGATACGCAGTATTTT
CDR3: CASSSLPAGPRTDTQYF

D: TRBD2
size: few
J: TRBJ2-7
V: TRBV4-2
DNA: TGTGCCAGCAGCCAAGAATCCGGGCCCCGCTGGCGGGAGTACGAGCAGTACTTC
CDR3: CASSQESGPRWREYEQYF

D: TRBD2
size: few
J: TRBJ2-7
V: TRBV28
DNA: TGTGCCAGCTTTCCTAGCGGGAGCTACGAGCAGTACTTC
CDR3: CASFPSGSYEQYF

D: TRBD1
size: -
J: TRBJ2-7
V: TRBV6-1
DNA: TGTGCCAGCAGTCCTCCGGGACAGGGTAACGAGCAGTACTTC
CDR3: CASSPPGQGNEQYF

D: TRBD2
size: many
J: TRBJ2-1
V: TRBV28
DNA: TGTGCCAGCAGTTCCTGGCGGCCTGAGCGGGAGGAATTCAATGAGCAGTTCTTC
CDR3: CASSSWRPEREEFNEQFF

D: TRBD2
size: many
J: TRBJ2-7
V: TRBV5-6
DNA: TGTGCCAGCAGCTTGGAGACTAGCGGGAGACCCTACGAGCAGTACTTC
CDR3: CASSLETSGRPYEQYF

D: -
size: many
J: TRBJ1-1
V: TRBV20-1
DNA: TGCAGTGCTAGAGATGGATGGGAGGGAACTGAAGCTTTCTTT
CDR3: CSARDGWEGTEAFF

D: -
size: -
J: TRBJ2-3
V: TRBV5-1
DNA: TGCGCCAGCAGCCTGGACTTATCACGTGGTACGCAGTATTTT
CDR3: CASSLDLSRGTQYF

D: -
size: many
J: TRBJ2-1
V: TRBV20-1
DNA: TGCAGTGCTAAGGATGAGCAGTTCTTC
CDR3: CSAKDEQFF

D: TRBD2
size: few
J: TRBJ2-7
V: TRBV6-5
DNA: TGTGCCAGCAGTTACTCAGGGGAGGGGTCCTACGAGCAGTACTTC
CDR3: CASSYSGEGSYEQYF

D: -
size: -
J: TRBJ1-1
V: TRBV9
DNA: TGTGCCAGCAGCGGACTAAACGCTGAAGCTTTCTTT
CDR3: CASSGLNAEAFF

D: -
size: many
J: TRBJ2-1
V: TRBV18
DNA: TGTGCCAGCTTGTTCAGCTCCCCAAGTGGGAATGAGCAGTTCTTC
CDR3: CASLFSSPSGNEQFF

D: -
size: -
J: TRBJ2-7
V: TRBV12-3/TRBV12-4
DNA: TGTGCCAGCAGTCCGAGGGAGGCCCGTGCGTACGAGCAGTACTTC
CDR3: CASSPREARAYEQYF

D: TRBD2
size: -
J: TRBJ2-7
V: TRBV6-9
DNA: TGTGCCAGCAGTTACCCGGGACTAGCGGGAGGAATCGAGCAGTACTTC
CDR3: CASSYPGLAGGIEQYF

D: TRBD2
size: few
J: TRBJ2-1
V: TRBV27
DNA: TGTGCCAGCAGTTTATATAGCGGGAGGTTCAATGAGCAGTTCTTC
CDR3: CASSLYSGRFNEQFF

D: -
size: -
J: TRBJ2-1
V: TRBV6-2/TRBV6-3
DNA: TGTGCCAGCGGGTGGACTACGAACAATGAGCAGTTCTTC
CDR3: CASGWTTNNEQFF

D: TRBD1
size: few
J: TRBJ2-7
V: TRBV5-1
DNA: TGCGCCAGCAGCTCGAGACAGGGTTTCAGTGGAGCACCTTATCCCGAGACCTACGAGCAGTACTTC
CDR3: CASSSRQGFSGAPYPETYEQYF

D: TRBD1
size: few
J: TRBJ2-2
V: TRBV5-1
DNA: TGCGCCAGCGAGGGACAGGGTGGGAACACCGGGGAGCTGTTTTTT
CDR3: CASEGQGGNTGELFF

D: -
size: few
J: TRBJ2-2
V: TRBV18
DNA: TGTGCCAGCTCACCTAGACAGGCCGGGGAGCTGTTTTTT
CDR3: CASSPRQAGELFF

D: -
size: few
J: TRBJ2-6
V: TRBV27
DNA: TGTGCCAGCAGTTTCCGGCAATCTGGGGCCAACGTCCTGACTTTC
CDR3: CASSFRQSGANVLTF

D: -
size: many
J: TRBJ1-2
V: TRBV28
DNA: TGTGCCAGCAGTGCCCCGTTAGGGACTAACTATGGCTACACCTTC
CDR3: CASSAPLGTNYGYTF

D: -
size: many
J: TRBJ2-7
V: TRBV12-3/TRBV12-4
DNA: TGTGCCAGCAGTTTCGCCGACCTACCAAGGGCCTACGAGCAGTACTTC
CDR3: CASSFADLPRAYEQYF

D: TRBD1
size: many
J: TRBJ1-1
V: TRBV27
DNA: TGTGCCAGCAGAAGCCCGACAGGGGCCGACACTGAAGCTTTCTTT
CDR3: CASRSPTGADTEAFF

D: -
size: -
J: TRBJ2-7
V: TRBV27
DNA: TGTGCCAGCAGTAGGCCCGGTACTTGGTCCCTCTACGAGCAGTACTTC
CDR3: CASSRPGTWSLYEQYF

D: -
size: few
J: TRBJ2-3
V: TRBV6-1
DNA: TGCGCCAGCAGCGAAGGGGGGCTCGCCTATCCAGATACGCAGTATTTT
CDR3: CASSEGGLAYPDTQYF

D: TRBD2
size: -
J: TRBJ2-2
V: TRBV6-2/TRBV6-3
DNA: TGTGCCAGCAGTTACGCTTCTAGCGGGAGGGAGAACACCGGGGAGCTGTTTTTT
CDR3: CASSYASSGRENTGELFF

D: TRBD1
size: many
J: TRBJ2-1
V: TRBV27
DNA: TGTGCCAGCAGTTCTCCGGGGTTTTTCTTACAGGGGGAATCCTACAATGAGCAGTTCTTC
CDR3: CASSSPGFFLQGESYNEQFF

D: -
size: many
J: TRBJ2-2
V: TRBV30
DNA: TGTGCCTGGACCGAACGGGACGGGCAGCTGTTTTTT
CDR3: CAWTERDGQLFF

D: TRBD2
size: many
J: TRBJ2-1
V: TRBV20-1
DNA: TGCAGTGCTAGAGATGGGAGGGCCGCCAACAATGAGCAGTTCTTC
CDR3: CSARDGRAANNEQFF

D: -
size: -
J: TRBJ1-2
V: TRBV9
DNA: TGTGCCAGCAGCGTAGGTCCAGGACAACTCAACTATGGCTACACCTTC
CDR3: CASSVGPGQLNYGYTF

D: -
size: many
J: TRBJ2-1
V: TRBV11-1
DNA: TGTGCCAGCAGCTTGGTGGTTCGAGAGCCCCCCTACAATGAGCAGTTCTTC
CDR3: CASSLVVREPPYNEQFF

D: -
size: -
J: TRBJ2-1
V: TRBV20-1
DNA: TGCAGTAATATCCGGGACACGTACAATGAGCAGTTCTTC
CDR3: CSNIRDTYNEQFF

D: -
size: -
J: TRBJ1-3
V: TRBV12-3/TRBV12-4
DNA: TGTGCCAGCAGGCTATCATCTGGAAACACCATATATTTT
CDR3: CASRLSSGNTIYF

D: TRBD2
size: -
J: TRBJ2-1
V: TRBV9
DNA: TGTGCCAGCAGAGGGGATAGCGGGAGGGGGTACAATGAGCAGTTCTTC
CDR3: CASRGDSGRGYNEQFF

D: -
size: few
J: TRBJ2-2
V: TRBV3-1
DNA: TGTGCCATCCGGGAGAAGGTTACCGGGGAGCTGTTTTTT
CDR3: CAIREKVTGELFF

D: TRBD2
size: many
J: TRBJ2-7
V: TRBV5-1
DNA: TGCGCCAGCAGCTCGGGACTAGCGACCAACGAGCAGTACTTC
CDR3: CASSSGLATNEQYF

D: TRBD2
size: -
J: TRBJ2-1
V: TRBV14
DNA: TGTGCCAGCAGCCAAGACGTCGGCGCGGGAGCAAATGAGCAGTTCTTC
CDR3: CASSQDVGAGANEQFF